Below are 8 T cell receptor beta chains sequenced from a single sample in a study of blood T cell repertoires in COVID-19. Sequencing used immunoSEQ multiplex PCR; TCRdb keeps in-frame clones, though not all of them. The sample lists under 300,000 clones, roughly 85% occurring once. Sequencing was carried out using peripheral blood. The origin of the receptors is a man between 60 and 75 years old who had recovered from COVID-19.

This CDR3 is CASSILGQGLSNSPLHF. DNA for the CDR3: TGTGCCAGTAGTATCCTGGGACAGGGGCTAAGTAATTCACCCCTCCACTTT. The chain uses TRBV19 and TRBJ1-6; 10 bases map to TRBD1. The CDR3 length is 17 residues. Germline lookup yields CDR1 LNHDA and CDR2 SQIVND (reference sequence). The V and J ends lost 3 bases and 6 bases, in that order; junction bases with no gene match: 8.

This clone was counted a single time. The rearrangement links TRBV30 to TRBJ2-1, with 13 bases that match TRBD2. The length of the CDR3 is 16 residues. J lost 3 bases, V lost 2 bases, and 4 bases had no gene match. Germline lookup yields CDR1 GTSNPN and CDR2 SVGIG (reference sequence). In DNA form, the CDR3 reads TGTGCCTGGAGTCGACTAGCGGGAGGACTCTACAATGAGCAGTTCTTC. Translating it yields CAWSRLAGGLYNEQFF.

This clone came up once. The rearrangement links TRBV9 to TRBJ1-2; D unresolved. CDR1 SGDLS and CDR2 YYNGEE come from the germline V gene. This CDR3 has 14 amino acids. Trimming removed 4 bases from V and 2 bases from J, with 12 bases in between. Written as DNA, the CDR3 is TGTGCCAGCAGCTCCGCGACTGTAAACTATGGCTACACCTTC. Translating it yields CASSSATVNYGYTF.

J is TRBJ2-7 and V is TRBV5-1; 7 nucleotides match TRBD1. Germline values: CDR1 SGHRS, CDR2 YFSETQ. V shed 2 bases, J shed 4 bases, and the junction held 9 bases outside the gene matches. CDR3 length: 15 amino acids. CDR3 bases: TGCGCCAGCAGCTTCGGCGACAGGGACGGGTACGAGCAGTACTTC. Protein sequence: CASSFGDRDGYEQYF.

The chain is built from TRBV7-9 and TRBJ2-1; the match to TRBD1 covers 7 bases. V trimming: 2 bases; J trimming: 0 bases; junction bases outside the gene matches: 7. CDR3 length equals 17 residues. Germline lookup yields CDR1 SEHNR and CDR2 FQNEAQ (reference sequence). Here the CDR3 reads CASSLTVQGSSYNEQFF. In nucleotides, the CDR3 is TGTGCCAGCAGCTTAACAGTACAGGGGAGCTCCTACAATGAGCAGTTCTTC.

V gene TRBV5-1 combines with J gene TRBJ2-1; 8 nucleotides line up with TRBD2. Germline V gene data show CDR1 as SGHRS and CDR2 as YFSETQ. The CDR3 sequence is 15 residues long. V trimming: 1 base; J trimming: 0 bases; junction bases outside the gene matches: 0. The chain's CDR3 is CASSLSGSSYNEQFF. CDR3 in DNA: TGCGCCAGCAGCTTGAGCGGGAGCTCCTACAATGAGCAGTTCTTC.

Worth noting for this clone: The same CDR3 also results from other DNA sequences found in this sample. The rearrangement links TRBV2 to TRBJ2-6; the D gene is possibly TRBD1 (6 bases). Trimming took off 5 bases at V and 0 bases at J, with 8 bases between the two ends. This CDR3 region has 15 residues. Per the germline V gene, CDR1 is SNHLY and CDR2 is FYNNEI. The CDR3 DNA reads as TGTGCCAGCAGTCTGACAGGCTCTGGGGCCAACGTCCTGACTTTC. The encoded protein is CASSLTGSGANVLTF. Looking up the rest from reference TRBV2 and TRBJ2-6 gives the full variable domain: EPEVTQTPSHQVTQMGQEVILRCVPISNHLYFYWYRQILGQKVEFLVSFYNNEISEKSEIFDDQFSVERPDGSNFTLKIRSTKLEDSAMYFCASSLTGSGANVLTFGAGSRLTVL.

This clone was counted a single time. This CDR3 reads CASSEYSNYGYTF. The CDR3 DNA sequence: TGTGCCAGCAGTGAATACAGTAACTATGGCTACACCTTC. The chain couples TRBV6-1 to TRBJ1-2; D gene ambiguous. V lost 2 bases to trimming and J lost 1 base, with 5 bases between them. CDR3 length equals 13 residues. Germline loops: CDR1 MNHNS, CDR2 SASEGT.